This TCR beta chain was sequenced during a study of blood T cell repertoires in COVID-19. Study-level background: Samples representing acute and convalescent COVID-19 were sourced from the United States, Italy and Spain. T cells, B-cell-depleted T cells, or PBMCs provided the cDNA or gDNA that served as material.

Germline-derived CDR1 and CDR2 are SGDLS and YYNGEE. J gave up 0 bases and V 0 bases, and 3 bases lay outside the gene matches. The CDR3 has 16 amino acids. Original handling: Reference gene primer amplification gave estimated nucleated cell counts. Here immunoSEQ multiplex PCR was the method, and the copy in TCRdb shows in-frame clones only, minus some. V and J calls and clone size are as listed in that table; D and trimming were resolved from the DNA. The table shows about 34,000 clones, with 60% to 80% occurring only once. This TCR was recovered from a man older than 75 with acute or convalescent COVID-19. The rearrangement joins TRBV9 to TRBJ2-3; TRBD2 agrees at 8 bases. The sample consisted of peripheral blood. CDR3 sequence (DNA): TGTGCCAGCAGCGTAGACGGGAGGGCCAGCACAGATACGCAGTATTTT. This sequence encodes CASSVDGRASTDTQYF.